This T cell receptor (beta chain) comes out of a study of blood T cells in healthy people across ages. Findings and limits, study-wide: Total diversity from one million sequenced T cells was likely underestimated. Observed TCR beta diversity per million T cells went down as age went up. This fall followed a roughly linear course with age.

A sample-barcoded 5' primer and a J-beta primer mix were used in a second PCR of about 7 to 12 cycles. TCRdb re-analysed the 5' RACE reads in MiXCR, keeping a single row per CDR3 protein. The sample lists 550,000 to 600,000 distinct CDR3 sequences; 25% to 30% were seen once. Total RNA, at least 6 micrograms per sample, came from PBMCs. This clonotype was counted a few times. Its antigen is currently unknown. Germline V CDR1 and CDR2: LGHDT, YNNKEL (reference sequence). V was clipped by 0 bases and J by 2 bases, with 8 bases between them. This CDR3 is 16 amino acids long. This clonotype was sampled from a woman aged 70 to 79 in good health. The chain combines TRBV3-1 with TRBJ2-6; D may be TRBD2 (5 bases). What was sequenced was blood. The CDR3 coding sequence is TGTGCCAGCAGCCAAGATCGGGGAACTGGGGCCAACGTCCTGACTTTC. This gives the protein CASSQDRGTGANVLTF.